The clone carrying this T cell receptor (beta chain) was found a few times. Antigen: not known. The authors reverse transcribed all of the isolated RNA, so sequencing captured expressed TCRB transcripts. Using immunoSEQ multiplex PCR, the repertoire was profiled, and TCRdb retains in-frame clones only, with some absent. The data contain 150,000 to 170,000 clones, under 13% of them seen just once; the ten biggest clones take up around 0.5%. The data belong to a study of beta chain features in type 1 diabetes. On the study more broadly: Comparable age, gender and cell yields were observed in patients relative to healthy donors. Study outcomes and limitations: Across all four CD4+ subsets, people with type 1 diabetes showed modestly shorter TCRB CDR3s.

CDR1 GTSNPN and CDR2 SVGIG come from the germline V gene (reference sequence). Deletions cut 0 bases from V and 10 bases from J, with 15 bases between. This CDR3 region has 13 residues. The sample taken for sequencing was central memory CD4+ T cells from blood. This clonotype was sampled from a man aged 25 to 45 with type 1 diabetes. The rearrangement joins TRBV30 to TRBJ1-2; D ambiguous. The CDR3 nucleotides are TGTGCCTGGAGTGTACAAGGAGGTCTCTCCTACACCTTC. Translated: CAWSVQGGLSYTF.